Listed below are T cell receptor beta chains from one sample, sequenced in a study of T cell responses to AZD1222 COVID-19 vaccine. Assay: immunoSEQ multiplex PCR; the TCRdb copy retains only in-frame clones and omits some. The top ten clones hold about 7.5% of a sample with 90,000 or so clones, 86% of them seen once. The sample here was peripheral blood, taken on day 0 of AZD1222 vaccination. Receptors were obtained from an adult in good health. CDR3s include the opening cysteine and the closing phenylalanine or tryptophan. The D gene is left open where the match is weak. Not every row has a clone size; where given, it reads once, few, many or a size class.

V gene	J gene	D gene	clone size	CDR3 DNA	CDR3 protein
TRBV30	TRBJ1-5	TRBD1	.	TGTGCCTGGAGTGTGGGACAGCACAATCAGCCCCAGCATTTT	CAWSVGQHNQPQHF
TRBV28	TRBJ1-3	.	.	TGTGCCATTCAGGGTTCTGGAAACACCATATATTTT	CAIQGSGNTIYF
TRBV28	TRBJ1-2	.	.	TGTGCCAGCTCCAATGCGGGCAGTCGGGGCTATGGCTACACCTTC	CASSNAGSRGYGYTF
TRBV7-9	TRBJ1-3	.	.	TGTGCCAGCAGCTTAGGCGGTAACACCATATATTTT	CASSLGGNTIYF
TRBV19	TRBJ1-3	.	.	TGTGCCAGTAGTATAGTAGGGTACTCTGGAAACACCATATATTTT	CASSIVGYSGNTIYF
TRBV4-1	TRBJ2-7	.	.	TGCGCCAGCAGCCAGGGGCCTGGCGCTAGCTCCTACGAGCAGTACTTC	CASSQGPGASSYEQYF
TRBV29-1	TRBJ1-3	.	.	TGCAGCGTTGATGGGCCCAGCTCTGGAAACACCATATATTTT	CSVDGPSSGNTIYF
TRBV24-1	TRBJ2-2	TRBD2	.	TGTGCCACCAGTGATTTCCGACTAGCGGGAGGGCGTACCGGGGAGCTGTTTTTT	CATSDFRLAGGRTGELFF
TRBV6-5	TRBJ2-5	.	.	TGTGCCAGCAGGATCGTCCAGACAGCAGAGACCCAGTACTTC	CASRIVQTAETQYF
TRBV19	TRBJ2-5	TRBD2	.	TGTGCCAGTAGTATCCGGGAAGCGGGAATGGAGACCCAGTACTTC	CASSIREAGMETQYF
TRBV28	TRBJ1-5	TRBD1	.	TGTGCCGGAGGGGACAGGCCGAAGGAGCCCCAGCATTTT	CAGGDRPKEPQHF
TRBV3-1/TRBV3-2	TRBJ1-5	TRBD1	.	TGTGCCAGCAGCCAAGGGGGGGCAGGGGGAAGGCCCCAGCATTTT	CASSQGGAGGRPQHF
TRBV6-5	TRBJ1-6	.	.	TGTGCCAGCAGTTACAGGGGGAGTTCACCCCTCCACTTT	CASSYRGSSPLHF
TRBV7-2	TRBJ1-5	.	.	TGTGCCAGCAGCCCCTGGGATGGGAGCAATCAGCCCCAGCATTTT	CASSPWDGSNQPQHF
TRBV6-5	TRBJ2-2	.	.	TGTGCCAGCACTAGGGGTCAGCTGGGCGGGGAGCTGTTTTTT	CASTRGQLGGELFF
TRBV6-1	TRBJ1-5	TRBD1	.	TGTGCCAGCAGTTGGGACAGCCTGAATCAGCCCCAGCATTTT	CASSWDSLNQPQHF
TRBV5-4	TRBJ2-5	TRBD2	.	TGTGCCAGCAGCATAAGCGGGAGCCCTCAAGAGACCCAGTACTTC	CASSISGSPQETQYF
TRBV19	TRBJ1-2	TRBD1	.	TGTGCCAGTAAGGAGGGGACAGCAGCTTATGGCTACACCTTC	CASKEGTAAYGYTF
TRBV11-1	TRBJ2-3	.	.	TGTGCCAGCAGCTTAGGGCTCTACACGGGCACAGATACGCAGTATTTT	CASSLGLYTGTDTQYF
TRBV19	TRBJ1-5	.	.	TGTGCCAGTAGTACCGTTAGGAGCAATAGCAATCAGCCCCAGCATTTT	CASSTVRSNSNQPQHF
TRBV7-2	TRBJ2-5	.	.	TGTGCCAGCAGCCCGACTAGCCTAGGGGGGACCCAGTACTTC	CASSPTSLGGTQYF
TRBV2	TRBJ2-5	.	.	TGTGCCAGCAGTGAAGCGCGAAGGGGGGAGACCCAGTACTTC	CASSEARRGETQYF
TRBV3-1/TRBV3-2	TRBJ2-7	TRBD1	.	TGTGCCAGCAGCCGCGCTTCGGGGACAGGGGGCAGTTACGAGCAGTACTTC	CASSRASGTGGSYEQYF
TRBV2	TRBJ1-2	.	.	TGTGCCAGCAGTGATATTCGGGAGAACTATGGCTACACCTTC	CASSDIRENYGYTF
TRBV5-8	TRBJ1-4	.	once	TGTGCCAGCAGCGTAGGGCGGGCTGGGGGTGAAAAACTGTTTTTT	CASSVGRAGGEKLFF
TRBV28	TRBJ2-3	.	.	TGTGCCAGCAGTTTAATCAGGGGCTCCTTGCCGGGGGTCACAGATACGCAGTATTTT	CASSLIRGSLPGVTDTQYF
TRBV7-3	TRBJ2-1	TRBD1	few	TGTGCCAGCAGCTTAAGGGGCGGGACAGGGGGCCCAAATGAGCAGTTCTTC	CASSLRGGTGGPNEQFF